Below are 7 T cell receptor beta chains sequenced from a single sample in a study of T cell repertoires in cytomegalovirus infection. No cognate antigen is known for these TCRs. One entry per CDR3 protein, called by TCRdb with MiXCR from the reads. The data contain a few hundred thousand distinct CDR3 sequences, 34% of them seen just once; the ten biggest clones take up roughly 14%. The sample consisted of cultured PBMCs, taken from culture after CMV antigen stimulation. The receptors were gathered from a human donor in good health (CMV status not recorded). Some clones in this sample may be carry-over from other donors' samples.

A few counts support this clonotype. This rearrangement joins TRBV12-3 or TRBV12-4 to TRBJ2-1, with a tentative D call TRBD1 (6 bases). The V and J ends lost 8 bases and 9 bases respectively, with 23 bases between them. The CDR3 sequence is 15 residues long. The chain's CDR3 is CASGQTGRSLGEQFF. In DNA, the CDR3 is TGTGCCAGCGGTCAGACAGGAAGGAGTCTGGGTGAGCAGTTCTTC.

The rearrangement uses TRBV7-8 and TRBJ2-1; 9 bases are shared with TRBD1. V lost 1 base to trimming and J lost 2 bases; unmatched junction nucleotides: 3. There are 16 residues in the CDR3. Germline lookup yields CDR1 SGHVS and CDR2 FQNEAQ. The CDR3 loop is CASSLEGQGPYNEQFF. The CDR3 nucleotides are TGTGCCAGCAGCTTAGAGGGACAGGGTCCCTACAATGAGCAGTTCTTC.

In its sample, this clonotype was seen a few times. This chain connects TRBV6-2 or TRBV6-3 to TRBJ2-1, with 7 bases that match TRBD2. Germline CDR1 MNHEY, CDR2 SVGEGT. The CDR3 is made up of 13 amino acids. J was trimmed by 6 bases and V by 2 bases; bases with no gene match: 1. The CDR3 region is CASSYAGVNEQFF. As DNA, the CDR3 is TGTGCCAGCAGTTACGCGGGGGTCAATGAGCAGTTCTTC.

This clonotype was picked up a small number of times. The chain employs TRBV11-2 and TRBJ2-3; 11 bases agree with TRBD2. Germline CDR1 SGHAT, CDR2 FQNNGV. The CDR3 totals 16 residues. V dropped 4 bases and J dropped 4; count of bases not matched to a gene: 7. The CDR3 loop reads CASSSPRLAGPDTQYF. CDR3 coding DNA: TGTGCCAGCAGCTCGCCCAGACTAGCGGGACCAGATACGCAGTATTTT.

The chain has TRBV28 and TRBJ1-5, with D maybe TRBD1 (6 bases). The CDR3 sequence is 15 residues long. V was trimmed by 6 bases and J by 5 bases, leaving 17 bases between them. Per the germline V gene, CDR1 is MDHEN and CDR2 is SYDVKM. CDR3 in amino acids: CASSLSGGGYQPQHF. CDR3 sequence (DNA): TGTGCCAGCAGCCTAAGTGGGGGCGGTTATCAGCCCCAGCATTTT.

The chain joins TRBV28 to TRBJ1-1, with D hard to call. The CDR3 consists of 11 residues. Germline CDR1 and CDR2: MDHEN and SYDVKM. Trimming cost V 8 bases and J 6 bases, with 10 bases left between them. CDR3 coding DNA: TGTGCCAGCTCGTCCGTCCCTGAAGCTTTCTTT. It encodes CASSSVPEAFF.

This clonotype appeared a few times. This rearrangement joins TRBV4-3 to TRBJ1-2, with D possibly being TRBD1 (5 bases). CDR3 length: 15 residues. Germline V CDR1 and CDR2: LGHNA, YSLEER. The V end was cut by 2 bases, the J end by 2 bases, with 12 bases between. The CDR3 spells CASSQSRGQNYGYTF. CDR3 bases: TGCGCCAGCAGCCAATCAAGGGGTCAGAACTATGGCTACACCTTC.